The clone carrying this TCR beta chain has just a few counts. Germline CDR1 is GTSNPN and CDR2 is SVGIG (reference sequence). The V gene lost 4 bases and the J gene lost 0 bases, with 11 bases spanning the gap. The CDR3 spans 14 residues. This sample stems from a study of cytomegalovirus exposure and HLA in healthy donors. The PCR made use of 60 Vbeta and 13 Jbeta primers. Produced via immunoSEQ multiplex PCR; TCRdb's table is partial and in-frame only. This sample has over 80,000 clones; 55% to 80% occur once, and the top ten carry 3% to 4%. The sequencing input was PBMCs. The TCR sequence derives from a man aged 35-49 years in good health and CMV-seronegative. The gene calls are TRBV30 and TRBJ2-3; D is unresolved. The CDR3 region is CAWNQVWSTDTQYF. In DNA, the CDR3 is TGTGCCTGGAATCAGGTCTGGAGCACAGATACGCAGTATTTT.